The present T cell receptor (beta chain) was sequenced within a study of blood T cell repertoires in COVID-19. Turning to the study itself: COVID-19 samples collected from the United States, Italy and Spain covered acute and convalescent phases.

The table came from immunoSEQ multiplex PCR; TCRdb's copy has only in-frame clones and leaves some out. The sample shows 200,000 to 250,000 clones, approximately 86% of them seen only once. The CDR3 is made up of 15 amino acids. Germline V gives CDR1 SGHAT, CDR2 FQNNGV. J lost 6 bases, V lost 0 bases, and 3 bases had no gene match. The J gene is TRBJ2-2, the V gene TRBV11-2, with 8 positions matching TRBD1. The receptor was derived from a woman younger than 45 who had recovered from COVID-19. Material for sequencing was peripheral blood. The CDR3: CASSLEGQEAGELFF. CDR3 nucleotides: TGTGCCAGCAGCTTAGAGGGACAGGAGGCCGGGGAGCTGTTTTTT.